A selection of T cell receptor beta chains follows, all from one sample in a study of a mutant IDH1 vaccine in newly diagnosed glioma. The antigens these receptors bind are not known. This table comes from immunoSEQ multiplex PCR, and its TCRdb copy is limited to in-frame clones, with some not included. The sample has some 60,000 clones, 80% to 85% seen once. The material sequenced was PBMCs, taken from a glioma patient whose treatment included an IDH1 peptide vaccine. These receptors came from a woman between 45 and 65 years old with glioma. The CDR3 runs from the conserved cysteine through the conserved F or W.

CDR3 protein	CDR3 length	V gene	J gene
CASRATGTVNTEAFF	15	TRBV9	TRBJ1-1
CASSTGQGAETQYF	14	TRBV5-4	TRBJ2-5
CASRISAGYGQPQHF	15	TRBV19	TRBJ1-5
CASSWTEAKEQYF	13	TRBV11-2	TRBJ2-7
CASSENPIIGRLTF	14	TRBV2	TRBJ1-2
CASGRGGNQPQHF	13	TRBV28	TRBJ1-5
CASSDDPGNPYNEQFF	16	TRBV2	TRBJ2-1
CASSGQGAGEQYF	13	TRBV9	TRBJ2-7
CASSLLDFPTEAFF	14	TRBV7-9	TRBJ1-1
CASSFGTEAYEQYF	14	TRBV5-4	TRBJ2-7
CASARRNTGELFF	13	TRBV7-3	TRBJ2-2
CASSQRTVLSYEQYF	15	TRBV7-9	TRBJ2-7
CASTTGPGSYEQYF	14	TRBV27	TRBJ2-7
CASGQGYLGTEAFF	14	TRBV6-5	TRBJ1-1
CASIQDTEAFF	11	TRBV19	TRBJ1-1
CASSDPLLASGNTIYF	16	TRBV9	TRBJ1-3
CASSLAGPQGGQPQHF	16	TRBV5-1	TRBJ1-5
CASSPSGGRVIETQYF	16	TRBV4-2	TRBJ2-5
CASSPRQENQPQHF	14	TRBV28	TRBJ1-5
CSVEFRANQPQHF	13	TRBV29-1	TRBJ1-5
CATSRDTSGGGFEQFF	16	TRBV15	TRBJ2-1
CATSREGQGYNEQFF	15	TRBV15	TRBJ2-1
CAISEAPQGVEGTDTQYF	18	TRBV10-3	TRBJ2-3
CASSIGYGQGTEKLFF	16	TRBV19	TRBJ1-4
CASSEARSGLVWTDTQYF	18	TRBV6-1	TRBJ2-3
CASSRDDRGYNSPLHF	16	TRBV7-9	TRBJ1-6
CASRVNPNEKLFF	13	TRBV6-1	TRBJ1-4
CASSLGLGTGGKETQYF	17	TRBV5-4	TRBJ2-5
CASSLGAVGYGYTF	14	TRBV5-4	TRBJ1-2
CSVEDMVANYGYTF	14	TRBV29-1	TRBJ1-2
CASSYSIDYEQYF	13	TRBV6-6	TRBJ2-7
CASSIVRRGGTDTQYF	16	TRBV19	TRBJ2-3
CASEGLTGGNEQYF	14	TRBV28	TRBJ2-7
CASSRQTQLQPQHF	14	TRBV2	TRBJ1-5
CASGQAQPQHF	11	TRBV6-6	TRBJ1-5
CASSASIAETQYF	13	TRBV10-1	TRBJ2-5
CASRGIGGGNTEAFF	15	TRBV7-2	TRBJ1-1
CASSLGPGSLGNQPQHF	17	TRBV7-6	TRBJ1-5
CASSQDRDSWYGYTF	15	TRBV4-3	TRBJ1-2
CASRRQGNTEAFF	13	TRBV27	TRBJ1-1